This section outlines one T cell receptor (beta chain) sequence together with its context. Time point reported: pretreatment peripheral blood. This CDR3 spans 15 amino acids. The V gene's germline CDR1 is MNHEY and CDR2 SMNVEV (reference sequence). V was pared by 2 bases and J by 4 bases, with 12 bases between. The record originates from a study of PD-L1 blockade in urothelial cancer. Study at large: Most patients, about nine tenths of the roughly 29, were males with bladder-origin cancer.

Some clones are missing from TCRdb's copy, which holds only in-frame ones; the method was immunoSEQ multiplex PCR. The repertoire holds more than 55,000 clones, with about 81% as singletons. Sample: PBMCs, taken around atezolizumab (anti-PD-L1) treatment. This TCR was recovered from an older man with urothelial cancer. The rearrangement joins TRBV27 to TRBJ1-5; possible D gene TRBD1, 5 bases. CDR3 bases: TGTGCCAGCAGTTTACTACCGACAGCGAATCAGCCCCAGCATTTT. This sequence encodes CASSLLPTANQPQHF.